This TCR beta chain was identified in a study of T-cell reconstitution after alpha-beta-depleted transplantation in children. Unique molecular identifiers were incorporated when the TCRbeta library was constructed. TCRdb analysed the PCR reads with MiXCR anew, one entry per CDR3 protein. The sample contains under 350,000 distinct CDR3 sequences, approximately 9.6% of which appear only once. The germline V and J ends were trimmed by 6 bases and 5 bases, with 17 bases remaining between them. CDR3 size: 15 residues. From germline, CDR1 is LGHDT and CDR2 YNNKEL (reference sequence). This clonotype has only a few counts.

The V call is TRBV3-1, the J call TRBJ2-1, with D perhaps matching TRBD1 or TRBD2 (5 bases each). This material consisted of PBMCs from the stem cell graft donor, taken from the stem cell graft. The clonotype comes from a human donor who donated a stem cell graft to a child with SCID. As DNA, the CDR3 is TGTGCCAGCAGGCCCGACAGAGGGCTGGACAATGAGCAGTTCTTC. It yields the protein CASRPDRGLDNEQFF.